The clone carrying this T cell receptor beta chain was detected many times. Its cognate antigen is unknown. With 4 bases clipped from V and 4 bases from J, the junction kept 6 bases outside the gene matches. Germline V gene lookup returns CDR1 SEHNR and CDR2 FQNEAQ (reference sequence). The CDR3 is 14 residues long. This record comes from a study of CD8+CD57+ T cells in acquired aplastic anemia. About the study: Sorted cells (CD4+ and CD8+) yielded DNA amounts that averaged 3.2 ug. General study findings and limits: Between patients and controls, approximately 29 CD8+ CDR3 sequences were found in common.

CD8+CD57+ cell expansion had been shown by flow cytometry in patients chosen for sequencing. Severe acquired aplastic anemia was the diagnosis recorded for all patients. Blood was sampled before the patients had received any therapy. TCR beta VDJ and CDR3 profiles were obtained from a genomic DNA template. Each CDR3 protein is one row after TCRdb ran MiXCR on the reads. The sample includes 450,000 to 600,000 distinct CDR3 sequences, approximately 32% of them seen just once. This sequence joins TRBV7-9 and TRBJ2-7, with TRBD1 matching over 8 bases. The sample was sorted CD4+, CD8+, or CD8+CD57+ T cells (not recorded which) from PBMCs. This clonotype was obtained from a human donor with aplastic anemia. CDR3 sequence (DNA): TGTGCCAGCAGCTGGGGACAGGTCGGGTACGAGCAGTACTTC. Its translation is CASSWGQVGYEQYF.